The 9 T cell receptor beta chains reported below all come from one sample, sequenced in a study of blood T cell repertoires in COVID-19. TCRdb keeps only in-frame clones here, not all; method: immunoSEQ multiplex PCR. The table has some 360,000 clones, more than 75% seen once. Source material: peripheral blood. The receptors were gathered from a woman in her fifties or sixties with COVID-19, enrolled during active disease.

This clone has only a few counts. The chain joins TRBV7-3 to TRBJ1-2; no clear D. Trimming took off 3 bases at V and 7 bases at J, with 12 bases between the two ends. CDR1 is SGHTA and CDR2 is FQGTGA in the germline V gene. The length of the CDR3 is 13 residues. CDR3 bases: TGTGCCAGCAGCTTTCCGACAAAAGTTGGCTACACCTTC. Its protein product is CASSFPTKVGYTF.

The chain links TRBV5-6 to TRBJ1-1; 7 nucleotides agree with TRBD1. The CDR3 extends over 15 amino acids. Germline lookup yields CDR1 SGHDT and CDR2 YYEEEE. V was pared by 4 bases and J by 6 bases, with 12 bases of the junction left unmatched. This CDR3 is CASSKATGAGAEAFF. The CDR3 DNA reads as TGTGCCAGCAGCAAAGCAACAGGGGCTGGGGCTGAAGCTTTCTTT.

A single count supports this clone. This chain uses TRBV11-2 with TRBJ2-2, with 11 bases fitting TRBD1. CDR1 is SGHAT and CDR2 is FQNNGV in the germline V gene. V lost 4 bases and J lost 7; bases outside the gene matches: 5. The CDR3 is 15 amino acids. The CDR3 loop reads CASSSGQGAIGELFF. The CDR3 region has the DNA TGTGCCAGCAGCTCCGGACAGGGGGCGATCGGGGAGCTGTTTTTT.

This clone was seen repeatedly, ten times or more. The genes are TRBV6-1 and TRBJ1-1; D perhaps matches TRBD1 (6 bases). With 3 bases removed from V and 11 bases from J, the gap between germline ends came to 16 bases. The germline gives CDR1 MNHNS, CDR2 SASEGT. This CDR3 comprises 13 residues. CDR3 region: CASSEGGTMRAFF. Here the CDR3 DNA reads TGTGCCAGCAGTGAGGGGGGGACAATGAGGGCTTTCTTT.

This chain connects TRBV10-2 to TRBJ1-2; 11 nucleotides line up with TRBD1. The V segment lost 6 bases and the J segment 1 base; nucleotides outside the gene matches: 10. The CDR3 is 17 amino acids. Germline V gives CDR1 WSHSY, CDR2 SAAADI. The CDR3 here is CASSGSPGQGDNYGYTF. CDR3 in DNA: TGCGCCAGCAGCGGTTCCCCGGGACAGGGGGATAACTATGGCTACACCTTC.

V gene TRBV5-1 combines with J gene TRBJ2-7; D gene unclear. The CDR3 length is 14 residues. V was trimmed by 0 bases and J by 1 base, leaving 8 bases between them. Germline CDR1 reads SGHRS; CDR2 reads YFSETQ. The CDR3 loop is CASSLEIISYEQYF. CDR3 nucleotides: TGCGCCAGCAGCTTGGAAATTATATCCTACGAGCAGTACTTC.

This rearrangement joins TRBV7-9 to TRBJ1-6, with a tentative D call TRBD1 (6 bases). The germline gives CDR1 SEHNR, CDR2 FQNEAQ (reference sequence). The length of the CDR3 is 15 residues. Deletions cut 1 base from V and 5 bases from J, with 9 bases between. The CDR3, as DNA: TGTGCCAGCAGCTTAGGGGGGCTGGATAATTCACCCCTCCACTTT. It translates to CASSLGGLDNSPLHF. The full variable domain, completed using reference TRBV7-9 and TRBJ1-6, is DTGVSQNPRHKITKRGQNVTFRCDPISEHNRLYWYRQTLGQGPEFLTYFQNEAQLEKSRLLSDRFSAERPKGSFSTLEIQRTEQGDSAMYLCASSLGGLDNSPLHFGNGTRLTVT.

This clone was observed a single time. CDR3 amino acids: CASSLGQGATEAFF. CDR3 in DNA: TGCGCCAGCAGCCTAGGACAGGGGGCCACTGAAGCTTTCTTT. This chain joins TRBV5-1 and TRBJ1-1; 11 bases fit TRBD1. The CDR3 has 14 amino acids. The germline CDR1 and CDR2 sequences are SGHRS and YFSETQ. After removal of 4 bases from V and 4 bases from J, the junction contained 3 bases not matched to a gene.

Here the CDR3 reads CASGSGGPMNTEAFF. As DNA, the CDR3 is TGTGCTAGTGGTTCAGGGGGCCCTATGAACACTGAAGCTTTCTTT. The chain has TRBV12-5 and TRBJ1-1; 8 bases fit TRBD1. Trimming cost V 4 bases and J 0 bases; bases outside gene matches: 4. CDR3 length: 15 residues. Looked up from germline, CDR1 is LGHNT and CDR2 is FRNRAP.